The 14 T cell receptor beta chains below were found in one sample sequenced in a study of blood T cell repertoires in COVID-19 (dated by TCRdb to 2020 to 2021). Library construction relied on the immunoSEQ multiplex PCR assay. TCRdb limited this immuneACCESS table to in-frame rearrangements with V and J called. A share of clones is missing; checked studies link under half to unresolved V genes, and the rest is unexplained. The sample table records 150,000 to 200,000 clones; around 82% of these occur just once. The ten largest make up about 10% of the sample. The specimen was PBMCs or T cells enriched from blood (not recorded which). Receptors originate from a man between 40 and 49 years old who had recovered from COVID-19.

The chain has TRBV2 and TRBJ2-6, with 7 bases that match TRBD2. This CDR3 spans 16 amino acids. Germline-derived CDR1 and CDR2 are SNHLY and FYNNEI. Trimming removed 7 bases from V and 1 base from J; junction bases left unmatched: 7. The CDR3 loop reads CASTSGRGSGANVLTF. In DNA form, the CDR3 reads TGTGCCAGCACCTCAGGGAGGGGTTCTGGGGCCAACGTCCTGACTTTC.

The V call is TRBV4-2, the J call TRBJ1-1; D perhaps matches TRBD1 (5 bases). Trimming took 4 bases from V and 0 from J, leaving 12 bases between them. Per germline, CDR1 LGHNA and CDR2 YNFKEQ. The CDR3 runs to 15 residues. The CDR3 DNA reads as TGTGCCAGCAGCCCAGCGGGGGTGCTGAACACTGAAGCTTTCTTT. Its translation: CASSPAGVLNTEAFF.

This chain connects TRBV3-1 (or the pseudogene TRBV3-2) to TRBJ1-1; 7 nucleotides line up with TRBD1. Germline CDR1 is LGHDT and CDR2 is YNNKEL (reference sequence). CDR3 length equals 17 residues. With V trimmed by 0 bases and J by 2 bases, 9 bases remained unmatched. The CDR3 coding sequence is TGTGCCAGCAGCCAAGAAGACAGGGCTCGGGAAAACACTGAAGCTTTCTTT. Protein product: CASSQEDRARENTEAFF.

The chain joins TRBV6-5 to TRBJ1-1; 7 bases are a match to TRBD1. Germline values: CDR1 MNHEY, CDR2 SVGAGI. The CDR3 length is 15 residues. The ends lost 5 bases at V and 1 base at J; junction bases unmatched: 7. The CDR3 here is CASSNNDRENTEAFF. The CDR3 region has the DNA TGTGCCAGCAGTAATAATGACAGGGAGAACACTGAAGCTTTCTTT.

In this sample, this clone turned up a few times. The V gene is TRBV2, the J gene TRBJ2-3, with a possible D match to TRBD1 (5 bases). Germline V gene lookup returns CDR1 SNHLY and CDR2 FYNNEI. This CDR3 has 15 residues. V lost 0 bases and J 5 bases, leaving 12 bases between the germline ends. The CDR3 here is CASSEAGPLGDTQYF. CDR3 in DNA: TGTGCCAGCAGTGAAGCGGGGCCGCTCGGAGATACGCAGTATTTT.

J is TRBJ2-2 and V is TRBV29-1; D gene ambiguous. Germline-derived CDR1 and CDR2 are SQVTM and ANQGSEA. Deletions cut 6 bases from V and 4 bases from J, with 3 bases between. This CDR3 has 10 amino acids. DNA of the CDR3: TGCAGCGTCCTCACCGGGGAGCTGTTTTTT. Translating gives CSVLTGELFF.

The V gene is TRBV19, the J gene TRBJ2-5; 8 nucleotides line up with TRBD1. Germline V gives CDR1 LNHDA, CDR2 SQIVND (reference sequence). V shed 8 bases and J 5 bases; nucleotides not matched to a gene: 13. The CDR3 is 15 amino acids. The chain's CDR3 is CASSNGQGGGETQYF. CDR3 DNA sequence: TGTGCCAGTTCTAATGGACAGGGAGGTGGCGAGACCCAGTACTTC. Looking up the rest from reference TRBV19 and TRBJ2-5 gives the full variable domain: DGGITQSPKYLFRKEGQNVTLSCEQNLNHDAMYWYRQDPGQGLRLIYYSQIVNDFQKGDIAEGYSVSREKKESFPLTVTSAQKNPTAFYLCASSNGQGGGETQYFGPGTRLLVL.

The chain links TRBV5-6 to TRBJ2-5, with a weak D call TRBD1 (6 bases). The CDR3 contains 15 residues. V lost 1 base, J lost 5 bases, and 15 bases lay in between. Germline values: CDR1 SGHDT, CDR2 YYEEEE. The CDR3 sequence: CASSLTSGESETQYF. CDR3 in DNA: TGTGCCAGCAGCTTGACGTCAGGGGAGTCGGAGACCCAGTACTTC. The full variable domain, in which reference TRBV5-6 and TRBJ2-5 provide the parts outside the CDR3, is DAGVTQSPTHLIKTRGQQVTLRCSPKSGHDTVSWYQQALGQGPQFIFQYYEEEERQRGNFPDRFSGHQFPNYSSELNVNALLLGDSALYLCASSLTSGESETQYFGPGTRLLVL.

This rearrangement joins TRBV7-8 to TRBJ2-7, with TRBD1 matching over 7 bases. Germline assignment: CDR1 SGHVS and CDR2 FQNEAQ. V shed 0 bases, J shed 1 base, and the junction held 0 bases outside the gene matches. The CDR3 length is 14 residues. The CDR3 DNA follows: TGTGCCAGCAGCTTAGCGACAGGGTCCTACGAGCAGTACTTC. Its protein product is CASSLATGSYEQYF. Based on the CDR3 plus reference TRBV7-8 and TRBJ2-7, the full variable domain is GAGVSQSPRYKVAKRGQDVALRCDPISGHVSLFWYQQALGQGPEFLTYFQNEAQLDKSGLPSDRFFAERPEGSVSTLKIQRTQQEDSAVYLCASSLATGSYEQYFGPGTRLTVT.

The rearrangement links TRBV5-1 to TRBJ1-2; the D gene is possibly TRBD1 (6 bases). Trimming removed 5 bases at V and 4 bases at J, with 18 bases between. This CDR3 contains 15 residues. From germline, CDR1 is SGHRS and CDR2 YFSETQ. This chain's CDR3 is CASREAPTGPYGYTF. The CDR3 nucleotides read TGCGCCAGCAGGGAGGCCCCGACAGGCCCCTATGGCTACACCTTC.

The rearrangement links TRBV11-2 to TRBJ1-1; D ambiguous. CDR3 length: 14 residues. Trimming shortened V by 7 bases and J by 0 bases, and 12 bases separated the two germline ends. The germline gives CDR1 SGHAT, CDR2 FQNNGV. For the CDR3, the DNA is TGTGCCAGCACCTACGAGGCGATGAACACTGAAGCTTTCTTT. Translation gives CASTYEAMNTEAFF.

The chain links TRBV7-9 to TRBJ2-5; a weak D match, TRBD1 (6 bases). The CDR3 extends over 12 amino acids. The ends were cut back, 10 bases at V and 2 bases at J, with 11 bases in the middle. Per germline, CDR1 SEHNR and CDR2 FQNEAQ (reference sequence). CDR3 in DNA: TGTGCCATCTTGGACAGTCAAGAGACCCAGTACTTC. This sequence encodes CAILDSQETQYF.

Here the CDR3 reads CASSLRQGHIEAFF. The DNA of the CDR3 is TGTGCCAGCAGCCTCCGACAGGGACACATTGAAGCTTTCTTT. The genes are TRBV3-1 (or the pseudogene TRBV3-2) and TRBJ1-1, with 7 bases matching TRBD1. The CDR3 length is 14 residues. Trimming cost V 4 bases and J 7 bases; bases outside gene matches: 9. The V gene's germline CDR1 is LGHDT and CDR2 YNNKEL (reference sequence).

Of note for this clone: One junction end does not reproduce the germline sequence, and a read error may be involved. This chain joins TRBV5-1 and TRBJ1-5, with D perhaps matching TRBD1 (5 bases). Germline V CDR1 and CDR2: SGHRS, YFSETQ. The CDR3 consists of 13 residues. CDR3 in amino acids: CATSTGPDQPQHF. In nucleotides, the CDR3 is TGCGCCACCAGCACAGGACCCGATCAGCCCCAGCATTTT.